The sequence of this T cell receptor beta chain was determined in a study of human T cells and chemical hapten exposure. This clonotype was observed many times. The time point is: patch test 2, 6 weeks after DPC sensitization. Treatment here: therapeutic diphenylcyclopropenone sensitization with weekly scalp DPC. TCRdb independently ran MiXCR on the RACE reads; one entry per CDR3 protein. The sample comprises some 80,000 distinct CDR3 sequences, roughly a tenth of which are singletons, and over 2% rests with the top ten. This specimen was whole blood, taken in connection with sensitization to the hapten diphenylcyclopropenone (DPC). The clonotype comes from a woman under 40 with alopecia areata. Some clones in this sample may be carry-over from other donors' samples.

Written as DNA, the CDR3 is TGCAGTGCTAGACAACCGGATTCCGTCCAGCATTTT. Translation gives CSARQPDSVQHF. The V call is TRBV20-1, the J call TRBJ1-5, with D hard to call. Trimming stripped 2 bases from V and 12 bases from J, with 14 bases between. CDR1 and CDR2 from the germline V gene are DFQATT and SNEGSKA (reference sequence). The CDR3 is 12 residues long.